This T cell receptor beta chain was observed in a study of cytomegalovirus exposure and HLA in healthy donors. Turning to the study itself: The roughly 110 validation repertoires matched the roughly 630 first-cohort repertoires in platform, a later analysis reported. Whole-study results and caveats: Researchers counted around 160 TCR beta chains as cytomegalovirus-associated. According to a later analysis, TCR clusters from the first cohort tended to co-occur in the approximately 130 validation repertoires.

Produced via immunoSEQ multiplex PCR; TCRdb's table is partial and in-frame only. The data contain roughly 100,000 clones, about 88% of them singletons. Germline V lookup: CDR1 MNHEY, CDR2 SVGAGI. This CDR3 is 15 amino acids long. Trimming cost V 5 bases and J 4 bases; bases outside gene matches: 8. As to this clone: Its antigen is still unknown.

Sequencing used PBMCs. The clonotype was recovered from a woman under 30 in good health and CMV-seropositive. This chain links TRBV6-5 with TRBJ1-2; 9 bases map to TRBD1. DNA of the CDR3: TGTGCCAGCAGTATATGGACAGGGGCTGGCTATGGCTACACCTTC. It specifies CASSIWTGAGYGYTF.